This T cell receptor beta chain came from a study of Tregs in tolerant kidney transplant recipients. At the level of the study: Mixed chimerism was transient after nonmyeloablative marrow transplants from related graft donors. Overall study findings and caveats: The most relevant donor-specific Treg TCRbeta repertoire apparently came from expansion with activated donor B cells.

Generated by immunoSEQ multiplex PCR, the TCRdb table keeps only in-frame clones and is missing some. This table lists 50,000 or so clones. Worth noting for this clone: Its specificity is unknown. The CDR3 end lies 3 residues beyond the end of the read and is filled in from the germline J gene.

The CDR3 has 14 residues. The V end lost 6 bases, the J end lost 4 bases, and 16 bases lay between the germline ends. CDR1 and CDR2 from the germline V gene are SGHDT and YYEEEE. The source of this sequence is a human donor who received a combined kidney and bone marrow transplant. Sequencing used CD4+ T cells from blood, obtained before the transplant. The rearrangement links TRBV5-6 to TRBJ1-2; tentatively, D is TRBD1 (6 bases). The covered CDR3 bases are TGTGCCAGCACCCCGGGCAGGGGAAGCTATGGC. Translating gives CASTPGRGSYG. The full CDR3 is CASTPGRGSYGYTF.